This is a list of T cell receptor beta chains from one sample in a study of shared clonotypes between healthy human individuals. Profiled with immunoSEQ multiplex PCR; TCRdb holds only in-frame clones, not every one. Of about 2 million clones in the sample, about 94% were seen once. The sample taken for sequencing was naive CD8+ T cells sorted from blood. The source is a man aged 18 to 30 in good health. The CDR3 runs from the conserved cysteine through the conserved F or W. A D gene is named only where the DNA matches it firmly. Only part of the rows carry a size: once, few, many, or a class if the clone is expanded.

clone_size: few
j_call: TRBJ2-7
d_call: .
v_call: TRBV6-6
cdr3_aa: CASLGAKDSSYEQYF
cdr3_nt: TGTGCCAGCCTTGGCGCTAAAGACAGCTCCTACGAGCAGTACTTC

clone_size: .
j_call: TRBJ2-1
d_call: TRBD1
v_call: TRBV6-6
cdr3_aa: CASSPGAGGYNEQFF
cdr3_nt: TGTGCCAGCAGTCCCGGAGCAGGGGGCTACAATGAGCAGTTCTTC

clone_size: .
j_call: TRBJ2-1
d_call: .
v_call: TRBV9
cdr3_aa: CASSPVGVAGGNEQFF
cdr3_nt: TGTGCCAGCAGCCCCGTCGGAGTAGCTGGTGGGAATGAGCAGTTCTTC

clone_size: .
j_call: TRBJ1-1
d_call: .
v_call: TRBV6-1
cdr3_aa: CASSETWTANTEAFF
cdr3_nt: TGTGCCAGCAGTGAAACTTGGACAGCGAACACTGAAGCTTTCTTT

clone_size: .
j_call: TRBJ2-3
d_call: .
v_call: TRBV5-6
cdr3_aa: CASSFFRDTQYF
cdr3_nt: TGTGCCAGCAGCTTCTTCAGGGATACGCAGTATTTT

clone_size: .
j_call: TRBJ2-2
d_call: TRBD1
v_call: TRBV28
cdr3_aa: CASSGQGLNTGELFF
cdr3_nt: TGTGCCAGCAGTGGACAGGGGCTTAACACCGGGGAGCTGTTTTTT

clone_size: .
j_call: TRBJ2-3
d_call: TRBD2
v_call: TRBV30
cdr3_aa: CAWSQRGGGFTQYF
cdr3_nt: TGTGCCTGGTCTCAGCGGGGGGGTGGCTTTACGCAGTATTTT

clone_size: once
j_call: TRBJ1-2
d_call: .
v_call: TRBV29-1
cdr3_aa: CSVEIPGTNGYTF
cdr3_nt: TGCAGCGTTGAAATCCCAGGGACAAATGGCTACACCTTC

clone_size: .
j_call: TRBJ2-2
d_call: TRBD1
v_call: TRBV7-9
cdr3_aa: CASADRGELGTRGELFF
cdr3_nt: TGTGCCAGCGCGGACAGGGGGGAGCTGGGAACTCGCGGGGAGCTGTTTTTT

clone_size: .
j_call: TRBJ2-7
d_call: .
v_call: TRBV6-1
cdr3_aa: CASSERPLGWEVGYEQYF
cdr3_nt: TGTGCCAGCAGTGAACGGCCCTTGGGGTGGGAGGTGGGTTACGAGCAGTACTTC

clone_size: .
j_call: TRBJ1-2
d_call: .
v_call: TRBV27
cdr3_aa: CASTLRGGHLTF
cdr3_nt: TGTGCCAGCACCCTTAGGGGGGGGCATCTCACCTTC

clone_size: .
j_call: TRBJ2-5
d_call: TRBD1
v_call: TRBV7-2
cdr3_aa: CASSLGRTGGAQETQYF
cdr3_nt: TGTGCCAGCAGCTTAGGTCGGACAGGGGGGGCTCAAGAGACCCAGTACTTC

clone_size: .
j_call: TRBJ1-1
d_call: .
v_call: TRBV29-1
cdr3_aa: CSVEFEGINTEAFF
cdr3_nt: TGCAGCGTTGAATTCGAGGGGATAAACACTGAAGCTTTCTTT

clone_size: .
j_call: TRBJ1-2
d_call: .
v_call: TRBV5-8
cdr3_aa: CASSLRWGVGYGYTF
cdr3_nt: TGTGCCAGCAGCTTGAGATGGGGGGTAGGCTATGGCTACACCTTC

clone_size: .
j_call: TRBJ2-5
d_call: .
v_call: TRBV7-9
cdr3_aa: CASGYFLGAEHYQETQYF
cdr3_nt: TGTGCCAGCGGGTACTTTTTAGGGGCCGAGCATTACCAAGAGACCCAGTACTTC

clone_size: .
j_call: TRBJ2-1
d_call: TRBD2
v_call: TRBV28
cdr3_aa: CASSGLAGGNEQFF
cdr3_nt: TGTGCCAGCAGTGGACTAGCGGGGGGGAATGAGCAGTTCTTC

clone_size: .
j_call: TRBJ2-7
d_call: TRBD1
v_call: TRBV5-1
cdr3_aa: CASSSGQGASEQYF
cdr3_nt: TGCGCCAGCAGCAGCGGACAGGGGGCGTCCGAGCAGTACTTC

clone_size: .
j_call: TRBJ1-1
d_call: .
v_call: TRBV7-6
cdr3_aa: CASSPYVPGLMNTEAFF
cdr3_nt: TGTGCCAGCAGCCCCTATGTTCCGGGACTTATGAACACTGAAGCTTTCTTT

clone_size: once
j_call: TRBJ2-1
d_call: TRBD2
v_call: TRBV4-1
cdr3_aa: CASSQARGDAYNEQFF
cdr3_nt: TGCGCCAGCAGCCAAGCACGGGGGGACGCCTACAATGAGCAGTTCTTC

clone_size: .
j_call: TRBJ2-3
d_call: TRBD2
v_call: TRBV6-1
cdr3_aa: CASSREGTHTDTQYF
cdr3_nt: TGTGCCAGCAGCCGGGAGGGGACGCACACAGATACGCAGTATTTT

clone_size: .
j_call: TRBJ2-5
d_call: TRBD2
v_call: TRBV4-1
cdr3_aa: CASSQTYGTSGIQETQYF
cdr3_nt: TGCGCCAGCAGCCAGACCTACGGGACTAGCGGAATTCAAGAGACCCAGTACTTC

clone_size: .
j_call: TRBJ1-1
d_call: .
v_call: TRBV27
cdr3_aa: CASSFTGQGTEAFF
cdr3_nt: TGTGCCAGCAGTTTCACCGGACAAGGCACTGAAGCTTTCTTT

clone_size: .
j_call: TRBJ2-5
d_call: TRBD2
v_call: TRBV6-5
cdr3_aa: CASSYSRLAEETQYF
cdr3_nt: TGTGCCAGCAGTTACTCGAGGCTAGCGGAAGAGACCCAGTACTTC

clone_size: .
j_call: TRBJ1-1
d_call: .
v_call: TRBV29-1
cdr3_aa: CSVEDRQGPTEAFF
cdr3_nt: TGCAGCGTTGAAGATCGGCAGGGTCCCACTGAAGCTTTCTTT

clone_size: once
j_call: TRBJ1-1
d_call: .
v_call: TRBV28
cdr3_aa: CASCDLVEAFF
cdr3_nt: TGTGCCAGCTGTGATTTGGTTGAAGCTTTCTTT

clone_size: .
j_call: TRBJ2-7
d_call: .
v_call: TRBV5-1
cdr3_aa: CASSLRSDYEQYF
cdr3_nt: TGCGCCAGCAGCTTGCGTTCAGACTACGAGCAGTACTTC

clone_size: .
j_call: TRBJ1-1
d_call: .
v_call: TRBV27
cdr3_aa: CASWPGSMNTEAFF
cdr3_nt: TGTGCCAGCTGGCCGGGAAGCATGAACACTGAAGCTTTCTTT

clone_size: .
j_call: TRBJ1-4
d_call: .
v_call: TRBV29-1
cdr3_aa: CSVERGEKLFF
cdr3_nt: TGCAGCGTAGAGAGGGGTGAAAAACTGTTTTTT

clone_size: .
j_call: TRBJ2-7
d_call: .
v_call: TRBV2
cdr3_aa: CASSDLGLTYEQYF
cdr3_nt: TGTGCCAGCAGTGACTTAGGCTTGACCTACGAGCAGTACTTC

clone_size: .
j_call: TRBJ1-2
d_call: .
v_call: TRBV13
cdr3_aa: CASLPWGSNYGYTF
cdr3_nt: TGTGCCAGCCTTCCCTGGGGTTCTAACTATGGCTACACCTTC

clone_size: .
j_call: TRBJ1-1
d_call: .
v_call: TRBV30
cdr3_aa: CAWGTGMNTEAFF
cdr3_nt: TGTGCCTGGGGGACGGGAATGAACACTGAAGCTTTCTTT

clone_size: .
j_call: TRBJ1-1
d_call: .
v_call: TRBV5-1
cdr3_aa: CASSLEAFNTEAFF
cdr3_nt: TGCGCCAGCAGCTTGGAGGCTTTCAACACTGAAGCTTTCTTT

clone_size: .
j_call: TRBJ2-7
d_call: TRBD2
v_call: TRBV4-3
cdr3_aa: CASSQGHLMMAGAVYEQYF
cdr3_nt: TGCGCCAGCAGCCAAGGCCATTTGATGATGGCGGGAGCGGTTTACGAGCAGTACTTC

clone_size: .
j_call: TRBJ2-7
d_call: TRBD2
v_call: TRBV15
cdr3_aa: CATSGLGEGSYEQYF
cdr3_nt: TGTGCCACCAGCGGCCTCGGGGAGGGATCCTACGAGCAGTACTTC

clone_size: .
j_call: TRBJ2-3
d_call: TRBD2
v_call: TRBV30
cdr3_aa: CAWSELSGGTDTQYF
cdr3_nt: TGTGCCTGGAGTGAGCTTAGCGGGGGCACAGATACGCAGTATTTT

clone_size: once
j_call: TRBJ2-2
d_call: .
v_call: TRBV28
cdr3_aa: CASSLLRQTSFTGELFF
cdr3_nt: TGTGCCAGCAGTTTACTCCGACAGACATCCTTCACCGGGGAGCTGTTTTTT

clone_size: .
j_call: TRBJ2-3
d_call: TRBD2
v_call: TRBV4-1
cdr3_aa: CASSQVPGAGGGTDTQYF
cdr3_nt: TGCGCCAGCAGCCAAGTCCCGGGAGCGGGAGGAGGCACAGATACGCAGTATTTT

clone_size: .
j_call: TRBJ2-7
d_call: .
v_call: TRBV5-5
cdr3_aa: CASAKGGDYEQYF
cdr3_nt: TGTGCCAGCGCAAAGGGGGGCGACTACGAGCAGTACTTC

clone_size: .
j_call: TRBJ1-4
d_call: .
v_call: TRBV7-9
cdr3_aa: CASSLALEKLFF
cdr3_nt: TGTGCCAGCAGCTTAGCGCTTGAAAAACTGTTTTTT

clone_size: .
j_call: TRBJ1-3
d_call: .
v_call: TRBV11-2
cdr3_aa: CASSLEQGGNTIYF
cdr3_nt: TGTGCCAGCAGCTTAGAGCAGGGGGGAAACACCATATATTTT